This TCR beta chain emerged from a study of shared clonotypes between healthy human individuals. Produced via immunoSEQ multiplex PCR; TCRdb's table is partial and in-frame only. The sample yields about 510,000 clones, over 75% seen once. The CDR3 runs to 14 residues. Germline assignment: CDR1 WNHNN and CDR2 SYGVQD (reference sequence). V shed 0 bases and J 4 bases; nucleotides not matched to a gene: 0. In its sample, this clone was seen a few times. Antigen: not known. General study results and limits: An anticipated effect of sequencing depth on clonotype sharing among donors was recognized.

The sequenced sample consisted of PBMCs. The origin of this receptor is a middle-aged woman in good health. Some clones in this sample may be carry-over from other donors' samples. The chain has TRBV10-1 and TRBJ2-5, with 9 bases fitting TRBD1. The DNA for the CDR3 is TGCGCCAGCAGTGAGTCACAGGGGGCAGAGACCCAGTACTTC. Translating gives CASSESQGAETQYF.